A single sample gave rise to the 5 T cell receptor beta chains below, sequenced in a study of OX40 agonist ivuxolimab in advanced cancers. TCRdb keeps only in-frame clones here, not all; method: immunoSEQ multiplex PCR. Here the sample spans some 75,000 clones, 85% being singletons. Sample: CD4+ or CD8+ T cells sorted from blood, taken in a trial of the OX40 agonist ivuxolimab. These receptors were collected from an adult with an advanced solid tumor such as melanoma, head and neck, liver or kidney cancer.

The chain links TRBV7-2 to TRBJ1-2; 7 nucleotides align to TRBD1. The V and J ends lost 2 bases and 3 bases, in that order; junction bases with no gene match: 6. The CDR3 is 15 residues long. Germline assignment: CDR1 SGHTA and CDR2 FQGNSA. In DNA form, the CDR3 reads TGTGCCAGCAGCTTATCGGGACAGCCCTACTATGGCTACACCTTC. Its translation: CASSLSGQPYYGYTF.

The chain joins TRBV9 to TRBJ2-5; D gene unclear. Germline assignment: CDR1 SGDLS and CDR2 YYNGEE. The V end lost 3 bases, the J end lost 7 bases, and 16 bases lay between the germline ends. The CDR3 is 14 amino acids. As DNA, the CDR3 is TGTGCCAGCAGCGCAACGCCGGTTTTGGCGACCCAGTACTTC. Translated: CASSATPVLATQYF.

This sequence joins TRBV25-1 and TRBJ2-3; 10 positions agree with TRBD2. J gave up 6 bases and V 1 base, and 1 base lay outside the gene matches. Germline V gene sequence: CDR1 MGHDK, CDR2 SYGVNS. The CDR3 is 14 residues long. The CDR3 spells CASSESAGGDTQYF. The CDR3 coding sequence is TGTGCCAGCAGTGAATCAGCGGGGGGGGATACGCAGTATTTT.

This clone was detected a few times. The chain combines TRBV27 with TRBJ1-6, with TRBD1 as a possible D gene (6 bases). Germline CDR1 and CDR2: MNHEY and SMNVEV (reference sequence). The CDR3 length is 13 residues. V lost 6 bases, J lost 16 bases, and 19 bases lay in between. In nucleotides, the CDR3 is TGTGCCAGCAGCCTGGGGGGCCGACAAGGGCTCCACTTT. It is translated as CASSLGGRQGLHF.

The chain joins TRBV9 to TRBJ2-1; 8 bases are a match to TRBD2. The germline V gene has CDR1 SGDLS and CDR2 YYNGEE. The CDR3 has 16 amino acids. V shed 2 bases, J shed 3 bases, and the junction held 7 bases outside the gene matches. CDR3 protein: CASSVSTSGYYNEQFF. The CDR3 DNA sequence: TGTGCCAGCAGCGTTTCTACTAGCGGCTACTACAATGAGCAGTTCTTC.